What follows are 14 T cell receptor beta chains derived from one specimen sequenced in a study of T-cell reconstitution after alpha-beta-depleted transplantation in children. Preparing the TCRbeta library involved the use of unique molecular identifiers. MiXCR was run by TCRdb on the PCR reads, yielding one entry per CDR3 protein. The data hold hundreds of thousands of distinct CDR3 sequences, with 10% observed a single time. This sample comprised PBMCs from the stem cell graft donor, obtained from the stem cell graft. These receptors came from a human donor who donated a stem cell graft to a child with acute myeloid leukemia.

The chain is built from TRBV11-2 and TRBJ2-5; D not resolved. Germline assignment: CDR1 SGHAT and CDR2 FQNNGV. V lost 0 bases and J lost 4, with 6 bases in between. The CDR3 runs 13 residues. The DNA of the CDR3 is TGTGCCAGCAGCTTAGAACCAGTAGAGACCCAGTACTTC. Its protein is CASSLEPVETQYF.

This clonotype was seen only a few times. The rearrangement uses TRBV29-1 and TRBJ2-3, with no clear D. Germline CDR1 is SQVTM and CDR2 is ANQGSEA. V lost 0 bases, J lost 6 bases, and 10 bases lay in between. The CDR3 loop spans 13 amino acids. The CDR3 DNA reads as TGCAGCGTTGAAGATGTATCGGTGGATACGCAGTATTTT. It codes for CSVEDVSVDTQYF.

This clonotype appeared a few times. This chain connects TRBV30 to TRBJ1-3; D is ambiguous. This CDR3 is 12 amino acids long. Germline V gene lookup returns CDR1 GTSNPN and CDR2 SVGIG (reference sequence). V dropped 2 bases and J dropped 13 bases, with 15 bases sitting between them. Written as DNA, the CDR3 is TGTGCCTGGAGTAATGCTGGGCGGGATATATATTTT. This codes for CAWSNAGRDIYF.

There are a few counts of this clonotype. This chain links TRBV20-1 with TRBJ2-7, with D tentatively TRBD2 (5 bases). This CDR3 has 13 residues. From germline, CDR1 is DFQATT and CDR2 SNEGSKA (reference sequence). The V and J ends lost 6 bases and 9 bases respectively, with 21 bases between them. CDR3: CSALAGSDFGQYF. The CDR3, as DNA: TGCAGTGCCCTAGCAGGATCGGATTTCGGGCAGTACTTC.

This chain joins TRBV12-3 or TRBV12-4 and TRBJ2-5; the D gene is possibly TRBD1 (6 bases). The CDR3 consists of 14 residues. Between the trimmed V and J ends, which lost 0 bases and 5 bases, there was a span of 10 bases. CDR3 in amino acids: CASSLAPGVETQYF. DNA for the CDR3: TGTGCCAGCAGTTTAGCGCCAGGGGTGGAGACCCAGTACTTC.

This clonotype was seen many times. The rearrangement joins TRBV12-3 or TRBV12-4 to TRBJ2-5; possibly TRBD2 for D (6 bases). There are 14 residues in the CDR3. Trimming left V 3 bases short and J 5 bases short, with 13 bases between. The CDR3 coding sequence is TGTGCCAGCAGTTTTCGAGGAGGGACGGAGACCCAGTACTTC. It translates to CASSFRGGTETQYF.

A few counts support this clonotype. The rearrangement joins TRBV11-1 to TRBJ2-3; 9 nucleotides agree with TRBD1. V trimming: 4 bases; J trimming: 4 bases; junction bases outside the gene matches: 6. Per germline, CDR1 SGHAT and CDR2 FQDESV (reference sequence). The CDR3 runs to 15 residues. CDR3 sequence: CASSSGQGQADTQYF. In nucleotides, the CDR3 is TGTGCCAGCAGCTCAGGACAGGGGCAGGCAGATACGCAGTATTTT.

The rearrangement links TRBV6-5 to TRBJ1-2; the D gene is possibly TRBD1 (6 bases). There are 15 residues in the CDR3. Looked up from germline, CDR1 is MNHEY and CDR2 is SVGAGI. The V end lost 2 bases, the J end lost 5 bases, and 15 bases lay between the germline ends. This CDR3 is CASSYNRGKEYGYTF. In DNA, the CDR3 is TGTGCCAGCAGTTACAATAGGGGGAAGGAGTATGGCTACACCTTC.

The J gene is TRBJ2-7, the V gene TRBV28; D may be TRBD1 (6 bases). This CDR3 region has 12 residues. V lost 4 bases to trimming and J lost 7 bases, with 11 bases between them. The germline CDR1 and CDR2 sequences are MDHEN and SYDVKM. The CDR3 loop is CASSSTGWEQYF. In DNA form, the CDR3 reads TGTGCCAGCAGTTCTACAGGGTGGGAGCAGTACTTC.

The chain combines TRBV5-6 with TRBJ2-3, with no clear D. The CDR3 sequence is 14 residues long. Trimming left V 6 bases short and J 4 bases short, with 15 bases between. CDR1 is SGHDT, CDR2 YYEEEE, per germline. The CDR3 loop is CASTHYGFSDTQYF. For the CDR3, the DNA is TGTGCCAGCACCCACTACGGGTTTTCAGATACGCAGTATTTT. Supplemented by reference TRBV5-6 and TRBJ2-3, the full variable domain reads DAGVTQSPTHLIKTRGQQVTLRCSPKSGHDTVSWYQQALGQGPQFIFQYYEEEERQRGNFPDRFSGHQFPNYSSELNVNALLLGDSALYLCASTHYGFSDTQYFGPGTRLTVL.

V gene TRBV12-3 or TRBV12-4 combines with J gene TRBJ2-3; D is possibly TRBD1 or TRBD2 (5 bases each). V gave up 3 bases and J gave up 6 bases, with 19 bases separating them. This CDR3 is built from 16 residues. CDR3 amino acids: CASSLLVGTAVDTQYF. The CDR3 bases are TGTGCCAGCAGTTTGCTGGTGGGGACCGCGGTGGATACGCAGTATTTT.

At least ten counts were recorded for this clonotype. The chain combines TRBV4-3 with TRBJ2-5; 9 positions match TRBD2. There are 15 residues in the CDR3. Germline V gene lookup returns CDR1 LGHNA and CDR2 YSLEER. Germline trimming cut 4 bases from V and 5 bases from J; bases unmatched to any gene: 8. The CDR3: CASSRIAGEVETQYF. In DNA, the CDR3 is TGCGCCAGCAGCCGAATAGCGGGAGAAGTGGAGACCCAGTACTTC.

The chain is built from TRBV29-1 and TRBJ2-3; possible D gene TRBD2, 7 bases. Trimming cost V 5 bases and J 4 bases, with 10 bases left between them. CDR1 is SQVTM, CDR2 ANQGSEA, per germline. The CDR3 consists of 12 residues. The CDR3 region is CSVRGAADTQYF. DNA of the CDR3: TGCAGCGTTCGGGGGGCGGCAGATACGCAGTATTTT.

This clonotype occurred a few times. The rearrangement links TRBV25-1 to TRBJ2-1, with D possibly being TRBD1 or TRBD2 (5 bases each). Trimming cost V 8 bases and J 9 bases, with 20 bases left between them. Germline assignment: CDR1 MGHDK and CDR2 SYGVNS. This CDR3 spans 14 amino acids. CDR3 nucleotide sequence: TGTGCCAGCGCCGGGACCGGCCGCATAGGTGAGCAGTTCTTC. Translating it yields CASAGTGRIGEQFF.